This T cell receptor (beta chain) appears in the sequencing data of a study of blood T cell repertoires in COVID-19. Clones were read by immunoSEQ multiplex PCR, and TCRdb kept only the in-frame ones, dropping some. Among around 300,000 clones listed, 86% were seen once. V shed 1 base and J shed 6 bases, with 14 bases lying between them. Looked up from germline, CDR1 is SGHDT and CDR2 is YYEEEE. The CDR3 runs 14 residues. The clonotype comes from a woman in her 70s with COVID-19, enrolled during active disease. This chain uses TRBV5-6 with TRBJ2-7; D possibly corresponds to TRBD2 (7 bases). Sequences were obtained from peripheral blood. The DNA for the CDR3 is TGTGCCAGCAGCTTGCGCGGACTAGGGGGCGAGCAGTACTTC. It translates to CASSLRGLGGEQYF.